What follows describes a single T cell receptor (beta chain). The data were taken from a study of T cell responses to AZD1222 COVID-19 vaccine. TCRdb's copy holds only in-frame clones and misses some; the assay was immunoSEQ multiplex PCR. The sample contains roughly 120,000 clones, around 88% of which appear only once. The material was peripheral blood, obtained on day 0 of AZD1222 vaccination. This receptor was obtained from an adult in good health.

CDR3 nucleotides: TGTGCCAGCAGTTTAATCTGGACAGGCGAAGCTTTCTTT. Amino acid sequence: CASSLIWTGEAFF. The chain employs TRBV28 and TRBJ1-1; the match to TRBD1 covers 7 bases. The CDR3 covers 13 residues. V lost 2 bases, J lost 8 bases, and 5 bases stayed unmatched. Germline CDR1 and CDR2: MDHEN and SYDVKM.